These 6 T cell receptor beta chains were sequenced from one sample in a study of T cells in narcolepsy. Generated by immunoSEQ multiplex PCR, the TCRdb table keeps only in-frame clones and is missing some. Here the sample spans about 3,400 clones, about 59% being singletons. Material: CD45RA- memory CD8+ T cells from PBMCs. These receptors all stem from a human donor with narcolepsy.

The chain is built from TRBV6-5 and TRBJ1-1; D unclear. V lost 6 bases to trimming and J lost 1 base, with 9 bases between them. The CDR3 totals 13 residues. Germline CDR1 and CDR2: MNHEY and SVGAGI. The CDR3 reads CASSLLKNTEAFF. For the CDR3, the DNA is TGTGCCAGCAGCCTTTTAAAGAACACTGAAGCTTTCTTT.

V gene TRBV2 combines with J gene TRBJ2-5; 9 bases are shared with TRBD2. Trimming took 3 bases from V and 2 from J; bases not matched to a gene: 4. This CDR3 comprises 15 residues. Germline V gene sequence: CDR1 SNHLY, CDR2 FYNNEI. In DNA, the CDR3 is TGTGCCAGCAGTGAGTCTAGCGGGGTACAAGAGACCCAGTACTTC. Residues: CASSESSGVQETQYF.

The table lists this clone with a count of one. The chain has TRBV7-9 and TRBJ2-4; the match to TRBD2 covers 7 bases. CDR3 length: 13 residues. Germline CDR1 SEHNR, CDR2 FQNEAQ (reference sequence). Trimming took 2 bases from V and 11 from J; bases not matched to a gene: 6. The CDR3 loop reads CASSLTRGLLQYF. The CDR3 bases are TGTGCCAGCAGCTTAACGCGGGGGTTGCTTCAGTACTTC.

The sample holds a few counts of this clone. A single base is all that separates this from a far larger clone, so a read error is likely. The chain has TRBV4-3 and TRBJ2-7; D perhaps matches TRBD2 (6 bases). The CDR3 totals 11 residues. Germline V CDR1 and CDR2: LGHNA, YSLEER. V lost 5 bases to trimming and J lost 7 bases, with 9 bases between them. In DNA, the CDR3 is TGCGCCAGCAGCGCGGGGCGGGAGCAGTACTTC. It encodes CASSAGREQYF.

The chain uses TRBV27 and TRBJ1-4, with no clear D. CDR1 is MNHEY, CDR2 SMNVEV, per germline (reference sequence). Trimming stripped 6 bases from V and 7 bases from J, with 12 bases between. The length of the CDR3 is 13 residues. In DNA, the CDR3 is TGTGCCAGCAGCCCTACATGGTCTGAAAAACTGTTTTTT. It specifies CASSPTWSEKLFF.

This chain links TRBV30 with TRBJ1-5; TRBD1 might be the D (5 bases). The germline CDR1 and CDR2 sequences are GTSNPN and SVGIG (reference sequence). V was clipped by 3 bases and J by 0 bases, with 12 bases between them. The CDR3 length is 15 residues. The CDR3 DNA reads as TGTGCCTGGAGCCGGGGGGTCGATAGCAATCAGCCCCAGCATTTT. It is translated as CAWSRGVDSNQPQHF.